Below are 19 T cell receptor beta chains sequenced from a single sample in a study of T-cell memory formation after mild COVID-19. Each CDR3 protein is one row after TCRdb ran MiXCR on the 5' RACE reads. The table includes a few hundred thousand distinct CDR3 sequences, roughly 8.2% detected once. Source material: PBMCs or a T cell subset sorted from them (not recorded which). The source of these receptors is a man aged 18 to 35 who had mild COVID-19 (a few samples of this study predate the infection). Cell type and time point are not known.

CDR3 coding DNA: TGTGCCAGCAGCTTAGGCTTCAATCAGCCCCAGCATTTT. Translation gives CASSLGFNQPQHF. The V gene is TRBV11-1, the J gene TRBJ1-5; D is ambiguous. Trimming cost V 1 base and J 3 bases, with 4 bases left between them. The CDR3 is 13 amino acids. Germline loops: CDR1 SGHAT, CDR2 FQDESV (reference sequence). Based on the CDR3 plus reference TRBV11-1 and TRBJ1-5, the full variable domain is EAEVAQSPRYKITEKSQAVAFWCDPISGHATLYWYRQILGQGPELLVQFQDESVVDDSQLPKDRFSAERLKGVDSTLKIQPAELGDSAMYLCASSLGFNQPQHFGDGTRLSIL.

This clonotype was counted only a few times. The J gene is TRBJ2-5, the V gene TRBV25-1, with D unresolved. V gave up 6 bases and J gave up 7 bases, with 9 bases separating them. Germline V lookup: CDR1 MGHDK, CDR2 SYGVNS. The CDR3 consists of 11 residues. This chain's CDR3 is CASSSGWTQYF. Here the CDR3 DNA reads TGTGCCAGCAGCTCCGGCTGGACCCAGTACTTC.

This clonotype appeared a few times. V is TRBV4-2 and J is TRBJ2-3; 7 nucleotides agree with TRBD1. CDR1 and CDR2 (germline): LGHNA, YNFKEQ. Germline trimming cut 4 bases from V and 2 bases from J; bases unmatched to any gene: 12. The CDR3 is 17 residues long. Here the CDR3 reads CASSPGRVGTDTDTQYF. CDR3 bases: TGTGCCAGCAGCCCGGGGCGGGTAGGGACAGACACAGATACGCAGTATTTT.

There are many counts of this clonotype. The V and J genes are TRBV4-3 and TRBJ2-3, with D hard to call. Germline V CDR1 and CDR2: LGHNA, YSLEER. The CDR3 is 13 amino acids. V lost 0 bases, J lost 4 bases, and 5 bases lay in between. Here the CDR3 DNA reads TGCGCCAGCAGCCAAGATTGGTCAGATACGCAGTATTTT. It is translated as CASSQDWSDTQYF.

This clonotype was detected many times. This chain joins TRBV6-2 or TRBV6-3 and TRBJ1-6; D gene unclear. The CDR3 totals 12 residues. CDR1 and CDR2 (germline): MNHEY, SVGEGT. Trimming shortened V by 2 bases and J by 8 bases, and 4 bases separated the two germline ends. The CDR3 bases are TGTGCCAGCAGTTACCGGGATTCACCCCTCCACTTT. Protein sequence: CASSYRDSPLHF.

The rearrangement uses TRBV5-1 and TRBJ2-7, with 9 bases that match TRBD2. Germline V gene sequence: CDR1 SGHRS, CDR2 YFSETQ. The CDR3 covers 15 residues. V trimming: 0 bases; J trimming: 2 bases; junction bases outside the gene matches: 3. Here the CDR3 DNA reads TGCGCCAGCAGCTTGGCGTCTAGCGGGGCCTACGAGCAGTACTTC. Amino acid sequence: CASSLASSGAYEQYF.

A few counts support this clonotype. The genes are TRBV19 and TRBJ1-5, with 7 bases aligning to TRBD1. This CDR3 contains 14 residues. Germline trimming cut 9 bases from V and 5 bases from J; bases unmatched to any gene: 10. Germline CDR1 reads LNHDA; CDR2 reads SQIVND (reference sequence). CDR3 sequence (DNA): TGTGCCAGCGGCCTAGGACAGGCTTATCAGCCCCAGCATTTT. It codes for CASGLGQAYQPQHF.

The rearrangement links TRBV5-5 to TRBJ1-6; 9 bases fit TRBD1. The CDR3 length is 15 residues. With V trimmed by 6 bases and J by 11 bases, 12 bases remained unmatched. The germline V gene has CDR1 SGHKS and CDR2 YYEKEE (reference sequence). Here the CDR3 reads CASTEGQGTWPPLHF. DNA of the CDR3: TGTGCCAGCACCGAAGGACAGGGGACATGGCCACCCCTCCACTTT.

The rearrangement links TRBV14 to TRBJ2-6; D is uncertain. V was cut by 2 bases and J by 0 bases, with 2 bases left in between. The length of the CDR3 is 14 residues. Germline-derived CDR1 and CDR2 are SGHDN and FVKESK. The CDR3, as DNA: TGTGCCAGCAGCCAAATCTCTGGGGCCAACGTCCTGACTTTC. Protein sequence: CASSQISGANVLTF.

This clonotype was observed a handful of times. An end of the junction does not agree with germline; a read error may underlie this. V gene TRBV20-1 combines with J gene TRBJ2-5; a possible D gene is TRBD1 (6 bases). The CDR3 contains 15 residues. Germline assignment: CDR1 DFQATT and CDR2 SNEGSKA (reference sequence). CDR3 bases: TGCAGTGCCAGAGAGACAGGCCCCTTACAAGAGACCCAGTACTTC. The encoded protein is CSARETGPLQETQYF.

This clonotype appeared a few times. V gene TRBV30 combines with J gene TRBJ1-1, with D uncertain. Germline assignment: CDR1 GTSNPN and CDR2 SVGIG (reference sequence). The CDR3 extends over 16 amino acids. The V end was cut by 4 bases, the J end by 6 bases, with 24 bases between. In DNA form, the CDR3 reads TGTGCCTGGACAACCGGTAGGATCTGGTTATCCGCTGAAGCTTTCTTT. The encoded protein is CAWTTGRIWLSAEAFF.

J is TRBJ2-2 and V is TRBV5-1, with 8 bases fitting TRBD1. The CDR3 extends over 15 amino acids. Looked up from germline, CDR1 is SGHRS and CDR2 is YFSETQ. Trimming took 0 bases from V and 6 from J; bases not matched to a gene: 4. CDR3 amino acids: CASSLGQGTAGELFF. CDR3 DNA: TGCGCCAGCAGCTTGGGACAGGGGACCGCCGGGGAGCTGTTTTTT.

This clonotype occurred many times. The genes are TRBV27 and TRBJ2-3; D ambiguous. Germline CDR1 reads MNHEY; CDR2 reads SMNVEV (reference sequence). This CDR3 region has 12 residues. V lost 5 bases, J lost 11 bases, and 14 bases lay in between. CDR3 loop: CASSPSVQRQYF. The CDR3 DNA reads TGTGCCAGCAGTCCTTCGGTGCAGCGGCAGTATTTT.

The chain uses TRBV7-2 and TRBJ1-2, with D maybe TRBD1 (6 bases). The ends were cut back, 4 bases at V and 8 bases at J, with 14 bases in the middle. Germline V gene data show CDR1 as SGHTA and CDR2 as FQGNSA. This CDR3 has 13 amino acids. The CDR3 sequence: CASSSYRVSGYTF. CDR3 nucleotides: TGTGCCAGCAGCTCGTACAGGGTGTCCGGCTACACCTTC.

This clonotype was counted between two and nine times. The chain joins TRBV6-2 or TRBV6-3 to TRBJ2-2; no reliable D call. CDR3 size: 11 residues. The V gene's germline CDR1 is MNHEY and CDR2 SVGEGT. The ends were cut back, 7 bases at V and 8 bases at J, with 8 bases in the middle. The CDR3 sequence: CASTSSGELFF. CDR3 DNA: TGTGCCAGCACCTCTTCGGGGGAGCTGTTTTTT.

The chain couples TRBV4-1 to TRBJ2-5, with a weak D call TRBD2 (6 bases). This CDR3 contains 15 residues. The germline gives CDR1 MGHRA, CDR2 YSYEKL. With 4 bases removed from V and 3 bases from J, the gap between germline ends came to 15 bases. The CDR3 sequence: CASSREGTGKETQYF. The CDR3 DNA follows: TGCGCCAGCAGCCGAGAGGGGACTGGAAAAGAGACCCAGTACTTC.

This clonotype was recorded a few times. This chain connects TRBV7-2 to TRBJ1-1; D unclear. There are 14 residues in the CDR3. Germline lookup yields CDR1 SGHTA and CDR2 FQGNSA. Trimming stripped 3 bases from V and 5 bases from J, with 13 bases between. CDR3 protein: CASSFRRVGTEAFF. The CDR3 DNA sequence: TGTGCCAGCAGCTTCAGGAGGGTCGGGACTGAAGCTTTCTTT.

This clonotype was counted ten times or more. This sequence joins TRBV6-6 and TRBJ2-5; no reliable D call. Germline CDR1 reads MNHNY; CDR2 reads SVGAGI (reference sequence). V was cut by 5 bases and J by 5 bases, with 9 bases left in between. The CDR3 sequence is 12 residues long. The CDR3 coding sequence is TGTGCCAGCAGTAGGACCATCGAGACCCAGTACTTC. This translates into CASSRTIETQYF.

This clonotype was counted a few times. The J gene is TRBJ1-1, the V gene TRBV7-9, with D unclear. There are 15 residues in the CDR3. The V end was cut by 6 bases, the J end by 3 bases, with 17 bases between. The germline gives CDR1 SEHNR, CDR2 FQNEAQ (reference sequence). CDR3 sequence reads: CASRRTNGPDTEAFF. DNA of the CDR3: TGTGCCAGCAGACGAACCAACGGGCCCGACACTGAAGCTTTCTTT.